The clone carrying this T cell receptor (beta chain) was counted ten times or more. This entry comes from a study of neurological immune-mediated disorders. 5'RACE employing 10-nucleotide random UMIs yielded the cDNA. The output of every sequencing run, over 160 million TCR-beta sequences, came from 15-18 subjects. One entry per CDR3 protein results from TCRdb running MiXCR on the 5' RACE reads. Among about 59,000 distinct CDR3 sequences listed, 12% were seen once. The CDR3 totals 12 residues. The V gene lost 4 bases and the J gene lost 9 bases, with 13 bases spanning the gap. CDR1 and CDR2 (germline): SGHVS, FQNEAQ. The unsorted libraries were generated from a total of 2 million PBMCs, which had been stored in RNAlater at -80 C.

The clonotype was recovered from a woman aged 55-70 years with HTLV-1-associated myelopathy (HAM/TSP). The rearrangement uses TRBV7-8 and TRBJ2-7; D is uncertain. The material sequenced was PBMCs. The chain's CDR3 is CASSSTSDRQYF. Written as DNA, the CDR3 is TGTGCCAGCAGCTCCACCTCGGACCGGCAGTACTTC. The full variable domain, completed using reference TRBV7-8 and TRBJ2-7, is GAGVSQSPRYKVAKRGQDVALRCDPISGHVSLFWYQQALGQGPEFLTYFQNEAQLDKSGLPSDRFFAERPEGSVSTLKIQRTQQEDSAVYLCASSSTSDRQYFGPGTRLTVT.